These T cell receptor beta chains were read from a single sample in a study of blood T cell repertoires in COVID-19. Sequencing used immunoSEQ multiplex PCR; TCRdb keeps in-frame clones, though not all of them. The sample includes 200,000 to 250,000 clones, roughly 81% of them seen just once. Sequencing was performed on peripheral blood. These receptors were obtained from a woman aged 50 to 65 with active or convalescent COVID-19. Each CDR3 is given without its conserved first and last residue. Size is stated for part of the rows, as once, few or many counts, or as a class when the clone is expanded.

v_call	j_call	clone_size	cdr3_length	cdr3_aa
TRBV6-5	TRBJ1-1	few	9	ASMRTAEAF
TRBV4-1	TRBJ1-5	.	12	ASSPPQGGQPQH
TRBV4-1	TRBJ2-1	.	14	ASSQYGRGKYNEQF
TRBV6-1	TRBJ1-6	.	13	ASSEMAGPNSPLH
TRBV18	TRBJ1-1	.	13	ASSPLPGEGTEAF
TRBV5-6	TRBJ2-2	once	13	ASSFSGANTGELF
TRBV5-4	TRBJ2-7	once	11	ASSLSSATGQY
TRBV11-2	TRBJ2-7	.	14	ASSLAGIGGKEVQY
TRBV5-1	TRBJ1-4	.	11	ASSGREGEKLF
TRBV4-1	TRBJ2-1	.	14	ASSPIAGGSYNEQF
TRBV11-2	TRBJ1-3	few	14	ASSLSHPDRGNTIY
TRBV27	TRBJ1-2	.	13	ASSEEGQGIYGYT
TRBV9	TRBJ1-2	.	13	ASSGDPTFNYGYT
TRBV2	TRBJ2-3	.	11	ASRVEGTDTQY
TRBV9	TRBJ2-1	.	15	ASSGPFTGTGHNEQF
TRBV5-1	TRBJ2-3	.	12	ASSGTGTPPPGH
TRBV24-1	TRBJ2-2	.	11	ATSDRVTGELF
TRBV3-1/TRBV3-2	TRBJ1-1	.	13	ASSALDRTNTEAF
TRBV2	TRBJ1-2	once	9	ASTYYYGYT
TRBV6-5	TRBJ2-3	few	13	ASSYSDSSTDTQY